Listed here is a single T cell receptor beta chain. Germline loops: CDR1 SGHTS, CDR2 YDEGEE. The CDR3 consists of 17 residues. Trimming took 2 bases from V and 3 from J; bases not matched to a gene: 9. The data belong to a study of T cell changes during pregnancy in multiple sclerosis. The data were produced by immunoSEQ multiplex PCR, yet TCRdb's version contains in-frame clones alone and is incomplete. The table lists about 52,000 clones, around 94% of them singletons, with around 0.4% in the top ten. This rearrangement joins TRBV5-8 to TRBJ2-2; 8 bases are a match to TRBD1. This specimen was CD4+ T cells from peripheral blood mononuclear cells, taken before pregnancy. The TCR comes from a female donor with multiple sclerosis, enrolled in a pregnancy study. The CDR3: CASSFPTGEDYTGELFF. As DNA, the CDR3 is TGTGCCAGCAGCTTCCCGACAGGGGAGGATTACACCGGGGAGCTGTTTTTT. Complete variable domain (other parts from reference TRBV5-8 and TRBJ2-2): EAGVTQSPTHLIKTRGQQATLRCSPISGHTSVYWYQQALGLGLQFLLWYDEGEERNRGNFPPRFSGRQFPNYSSELNVNALELEDSALYLCASSFPTGEDYTGELFFGEGSRLTVL.